Here is one T cell receptor beta chain with its context. Its antigen is unknown. No base qualities exist here, and no much larger clone lies one base off it. The data derive from a study of OX40 agonist ivuxolimab in advanced cancers. Background on the whole study: Ivuxolimab, which targeted the costimulatory receptor OX40 (CD134), was an agonistic, fully human IgG2 monoclonal antibody. Intravenous ivuxolimab was administered to patients every 2 weeks at six dose levels: 0.01, 0.1, 0.3, 1.5, 3 and 10 mg/kg. Of the roughly 50 dose-escalation patients, hepatocellular carcinoma was present in roughly 19, melanoma in roughly 15, renal cell carcinoma in 9 and head and neck cancer in 9. A male proportion of 82.7% and a mean age of approximately 55 years, ranging from roughly 23 to 80, were recorded for the dose-escalation cohort. Patients were allowed to have had prior anti-PD-1, anti-PD-L1 or anti-CTLA-4 therapy, and around 37% of the dose-escalation patients had previously received checkpoint inhibitors. Partial responses were achieved by three dose-escalation patients, of whom one had hepatocellular carcinoma and two had cutaneous melanoma. The point of sequencing TCRbeta in the periphery was to test whether ivuxolimab changed TCR sequence diversity and drove clonal T-cell expansion. The monotherapy dose-escalation portion (N ≈ 50 patients) of the phase I ivuxolimab trial is reported in the paper.

Overall study results and their limits: Low levels of normalized T-cell clonal expansion were also shown by some nonresponding patients. At doses from 0.1 to 3.0 mg/kg, clonal expansion was seen in both CD4+ and CD8+ blood T cells between baseline and week 6. The antigen specificity of the peripheral T cells that underwent clonal expansion was not determined. After ivuxolimab, CD8+ T cells had more expanded clones than CD4+ T cells on average. In partial responders in the 0.1-3.0 mg/kg groups, normalized peripheral clonal expansion was found to be among the lowest, especially among CD8+ T cells.

The germline V gene specifies MGHRA as CDR1 and YSYEKL as CDR2. V is shortened by 8 bases, J by 6 bases, and the region joining them spans 10 bases. The cysteine opens and the phenylalanine closes a CDR3 of 12 amino acids. Only CDR3 DNA is held: 36 bases, read in frame from base 1. To sequence the TCRbeta CDR3 region, genomic DNA was isolated from the sorted cells. TCRbeta CDR3 regions were sequenced using the immunoSEQ Assay. TCRdb mirrors the immuneACCESS table, restricted to in-frame sequences. Some clones are absent from its copies; in checked studies, under half trace to an unresolved V gene, and the reason for the others is unknown. This sample lists about 50,000 clones; more than 70% were detected once. The ten most abundant clones make up around 6% of the sample. Patients with a history of autoimmune disease or receiving systemic immunosuppression were excluded from the trial. In every dose cohort, peripheral blood was drawn for TCR sequencing at baseline, cycle 4 day 1, and cycle 7 day 1. Samples were obtained from an open-label, multicenter, first-in-human phase I dose-escalation trial of ivuxolimab. Adults with locally advanced or metastatic head and neck squamous cell, hepatocellular, melanoma or renal cell carcinoma were enrolled in the trial. Before TCR sequencing, CD4+ T cells and CD8+ T cells were sorted from peripheral blood as separate populations.

The sequences come from CD4+ or CD8+ T cells sorted from blood, collected in a trial of the OX40 agonist ivuxolimab. This TCR derives from an adult with an advanced solid tumor such as melanoma, head and neck, liver or kidney cancer. The chain is made from TRBV4-1 and TRBJ2-2, with the D gene not clear enough to name. The nucleotide sequence reads as follows: TGCGCCAGCCAAGGGTTCGCCGGGGAGCTGTTTTTT. Its protein is CASQGFAGELFF.